The clone carrying this TCR beta chain was observed at least ten times. The antigen is unknown. Trimming removed 0 bases at V and 0 bases at J, with 8 bases between. In germline, CDR1 is MGHRA, CDR2 YSYEKL. CDR3 length: 15 amino acids. This sample was included in a study of neurological immune-mediated disorders. TCRdb analysed the 5' RACE reads with MiXCR anew, one entry per CDR3 protein. The profile shows around 60,000 distinct CDR3 sequences, about 3.2% of them singletons. General study findings and limits: Subjects shared no identical expanded-clone CDR3 amino acid sequences, suggesting private TCR-beta repertoires in all groups.

What was sequenced was PBMCs. The sequence came from a woman aged 60 to 75 with multiple sclerosis. The chain carries TRBV4-1 and TRBJ1-1; D unresolved. CDR3 in amino acids: CASSQDLPVNTEAFF. The CDR3 region has the DNA TGCGCCAGCAGCCAAGATCTTCCGGTGAACACTGAAGCTTTCTTT.